This T cell receptor (beta chain) stems from a study of identical twins. General observations from the study: Alpha sequences out of frame and shared by twins had excess low generation probability. Twin sharing of out-of-frame TCR alpha was underestimated by models in monozygotic pairs. For zero-insertion analyses, partial confounding could come from invariant MAIT and iNKT cells.

One entry per CDR3 protein, called by TCRdb with MiXCR from the 5' RACE reads. The repertoire includes 200,000 to 250,000 distinct CDR3 sequences, roughly 13% of them detected once, and more than 3.5% sits in the top ten. Looked up from germline, CDR1 is SEHNR and CDR2 is FQNEAQ (reference sequence). The ends lost 4 bases at V and 3 bases at J; junction bases unmatched: 5. The CDR3 extends over 14 amino acids. This clonotype was observed many times. Its matching antigen is unknown. A further study also used this sample, focusing on yellow fever vaccine responses in identical twins.

The chain couples TRBV7-9 to TRBJ2-7, with 8 bases lining up with TRBD1. The specimen sequenced was memory (CD45RO+) T cells sorted from blood. This TCR came from a young woman in good health. The CDR3 DNA reads as TGTGCCAGCAGCTCACAGGGGGGCCTCTACGAGCAGTACTTC. The encoded protein is CASSSQGGLYEQYF.